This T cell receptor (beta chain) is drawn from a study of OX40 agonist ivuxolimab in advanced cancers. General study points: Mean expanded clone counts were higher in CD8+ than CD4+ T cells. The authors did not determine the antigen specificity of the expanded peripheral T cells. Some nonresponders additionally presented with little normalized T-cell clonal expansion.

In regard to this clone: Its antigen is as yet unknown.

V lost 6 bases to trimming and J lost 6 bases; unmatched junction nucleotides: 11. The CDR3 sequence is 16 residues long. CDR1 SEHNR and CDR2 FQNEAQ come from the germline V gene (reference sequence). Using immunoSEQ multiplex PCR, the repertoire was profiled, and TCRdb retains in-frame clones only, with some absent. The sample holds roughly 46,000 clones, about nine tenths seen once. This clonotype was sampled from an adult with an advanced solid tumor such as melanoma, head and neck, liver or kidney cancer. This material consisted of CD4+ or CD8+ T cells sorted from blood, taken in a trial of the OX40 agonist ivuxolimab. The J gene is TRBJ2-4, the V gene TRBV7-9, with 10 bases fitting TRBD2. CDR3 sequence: CASSLPSGREANIQYF. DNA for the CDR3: TGTGCCAGCAGTTTACCCAGCGGGAGGGAGGCAAACATTCAGTACTTC.